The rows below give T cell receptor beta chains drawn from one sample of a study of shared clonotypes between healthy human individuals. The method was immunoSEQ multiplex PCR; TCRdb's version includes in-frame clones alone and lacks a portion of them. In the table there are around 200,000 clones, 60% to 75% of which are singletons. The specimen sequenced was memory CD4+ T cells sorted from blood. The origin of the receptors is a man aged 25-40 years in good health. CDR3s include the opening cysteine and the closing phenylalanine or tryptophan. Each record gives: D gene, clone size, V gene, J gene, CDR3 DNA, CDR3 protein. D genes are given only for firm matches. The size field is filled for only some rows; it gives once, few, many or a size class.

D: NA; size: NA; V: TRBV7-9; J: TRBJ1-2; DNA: TGTGCCAGCAGCGCAAACAGGGAAACAAAAGCTAACTATGGCTACACCTTC; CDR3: CASSANRETKANYGYTF
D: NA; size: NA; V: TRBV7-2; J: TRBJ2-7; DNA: TGTGCCAGCAGCTTATCCTCAACCCTAGGCGGGTGGGGGTACGAGCAGTACTTC; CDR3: CASSLSSTLGGWGYEQYF
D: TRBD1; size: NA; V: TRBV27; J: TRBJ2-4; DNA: TGTGCCAGCAGTTCAAGGACAGGGAGGCACATTCAGTACTTC; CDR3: CASSSRTGRHIQYF
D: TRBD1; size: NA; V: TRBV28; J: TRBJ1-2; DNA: TGTGCCAGCCACCAGGGGGTGAACTATGGCTACACCTTC; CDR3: CASHQGVNYGYTF
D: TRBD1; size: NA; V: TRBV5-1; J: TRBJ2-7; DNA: TGCGCCAGCAGCGTTGGCGGGACAGGGGGGAACGAGCAGTACTTC; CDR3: CASSVGGTGGNEQYF
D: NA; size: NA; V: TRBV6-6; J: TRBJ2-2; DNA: TGTGCCAGCAGTTACAGACTAGGGAACACCGGGGAGCTGTTTTTT; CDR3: CASSYRLGNTGELFF
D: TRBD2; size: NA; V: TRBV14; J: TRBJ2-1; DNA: TGTGCCAGCAGCCGTGGGGGGCTAGCGGGTTTCAATGAGCAGTTCTTC; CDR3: CASSRGGLAGFNEQFF
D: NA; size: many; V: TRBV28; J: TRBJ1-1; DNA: TGTGCCAGCAGTTTATCTTTGAACACTGAAGCTTTCTTT; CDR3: CASSLSLNTEAFF
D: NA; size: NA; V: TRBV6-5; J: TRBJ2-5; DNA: TGTGCCAGCAGTTACCGGGGGCGCCAAGAGACCCAGTACTTC; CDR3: CASSYRGRQETQYF
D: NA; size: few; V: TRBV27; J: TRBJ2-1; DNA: TGTGCCAGCACCCCATTAGACAGTAACAATGAGCAGTTCTTC; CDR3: CASTPLDSNNEQFF
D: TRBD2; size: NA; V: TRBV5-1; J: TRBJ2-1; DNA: TGCGCCAGCAGCTTGCTTAGCGGGAGGGCCGATGAGCAGTTCTTC; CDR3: CASSLLSGRADEQFF
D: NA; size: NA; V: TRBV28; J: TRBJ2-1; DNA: TGTGCCACCCTGGACCCCTCTGTGTACAATGAGCAGTTCTTC; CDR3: CATLDPSVYNEQFF
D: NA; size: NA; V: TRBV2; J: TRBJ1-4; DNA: TGTGCCAGCAGTGAAACATGGGATCTGTTTTTT; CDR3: CASSETWDLFF
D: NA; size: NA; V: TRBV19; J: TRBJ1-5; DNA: TGTGCCAGTAGTGTCCCAGGGTTCGGCAATCAGCCCCAGCATTTT; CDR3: CASSVPGFGNQPQHF
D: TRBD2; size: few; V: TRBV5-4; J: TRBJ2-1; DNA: TGTGCCAGCAGCTCGGGGGGGGGAGCCGTAGGCAATGAGCAGTTCTTC; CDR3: CASSSGGGAVGNEQFF
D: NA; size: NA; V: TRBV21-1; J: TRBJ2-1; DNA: TGTGCCAGCAGCAACCGACGGAGCTCCTACAATGAGCAGTTCTTC; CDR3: CASSNRRSSYNEQFF